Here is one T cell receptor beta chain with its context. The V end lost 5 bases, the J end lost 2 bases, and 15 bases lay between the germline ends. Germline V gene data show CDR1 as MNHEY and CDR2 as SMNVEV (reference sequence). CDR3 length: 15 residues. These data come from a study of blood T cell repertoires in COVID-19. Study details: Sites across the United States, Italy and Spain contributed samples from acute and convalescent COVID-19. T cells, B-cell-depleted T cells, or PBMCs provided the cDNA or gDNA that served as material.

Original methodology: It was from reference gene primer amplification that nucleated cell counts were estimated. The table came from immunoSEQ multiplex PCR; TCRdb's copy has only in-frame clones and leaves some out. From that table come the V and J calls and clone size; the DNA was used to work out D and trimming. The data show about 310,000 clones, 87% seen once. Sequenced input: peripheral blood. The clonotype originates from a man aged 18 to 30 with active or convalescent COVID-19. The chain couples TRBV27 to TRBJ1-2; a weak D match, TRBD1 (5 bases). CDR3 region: CASSVGGHFNYGYTF. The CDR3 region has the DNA TGTGCCAGCAGTGTTGGCGGACATTTCAACTATGGCTACACCTTC.